The clone carrying this T cell receptor beta chain was counted ten times or more. The data stem from a study of identical twins. This CDR3 spans 14 amino acids. Per the germline V gene, CDR1 is SEHNR and CDR2 is FQNEAQ (reference sequence). The V and J ends lost 6 bases and 1 base, in that order; junction bases with no gene match: 6. A template switching step contributed a universal primer site, while unique molecular identifiers were present in the cDNA. TCRdb independently ran MiXCR on the 5' RACE reads; one entry per CDR3 protein. The table lists about 480,000 distinct CDR3 sequences, approximately 15% of them singletons. The same sample was also used in a study of yellow fever vaccine responses in identical twins.

Input material: CD4+ T cells sorted from blood. This receptor was obtained from a woman aged 18-29 years in good health. The genes are TRBV7-9 and TRBJ2-7, with TRBD1 matching 7 bases. The CDR3 spells CASSLRDSSYEQYF. CDR3 nucleotide sequence: TGTGCCAGCAGTCTCCGGGACAGTTCCTACGAGCAGTACTTC.